This paragraph reports one TCR beta chain. This entry is derived from a study of T cells in Graves' hyperthyroidism and ophthalmopathy. The CDR3 extends over 16 amino acids. With V trimmed by 5 bases and J by 5 bases, 11 bases remained unmatched. In germline, CDR1 is SGHDN, CDR2 FVKESK. Amplified regions were TCR beta CDR3 sequences from RNA transcripts. HTBI primers were the set used in a first-round RT-PCR of the TCR CDR3. TCRdb recomputed calls from the multiplex PCR reads with MiXCR, one row per CDR3 protein. The sample holds about 590,000 distinct CDR3 sequences, approximately 15% seen once. The rearrangement uses TRBV14 and TRBJ2-2, with TRBD2 matching 7 bases. The TCR was taken from a woman in her 30s with Graves' hyperthyroidism. Material: blood. This CDR3 reads CASSNRQAGQTGELFF. The CDR3 region has the DNA TGTGCCAGCAGCAACCGACAAGCGGGGCAGACCGGGGAGCTGTTTTTT.